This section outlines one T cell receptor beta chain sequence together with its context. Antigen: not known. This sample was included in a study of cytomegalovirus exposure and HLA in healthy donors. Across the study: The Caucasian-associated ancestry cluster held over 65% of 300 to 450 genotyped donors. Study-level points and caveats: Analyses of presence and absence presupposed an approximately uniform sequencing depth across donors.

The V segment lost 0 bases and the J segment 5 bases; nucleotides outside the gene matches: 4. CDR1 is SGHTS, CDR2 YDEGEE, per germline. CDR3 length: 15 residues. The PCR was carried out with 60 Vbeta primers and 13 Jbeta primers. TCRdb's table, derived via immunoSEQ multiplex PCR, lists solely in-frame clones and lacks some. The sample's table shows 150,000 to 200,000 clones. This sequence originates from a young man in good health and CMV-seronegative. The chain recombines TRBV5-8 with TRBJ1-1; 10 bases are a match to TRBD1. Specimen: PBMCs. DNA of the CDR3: TGTGCCAGCAGCTTGGCCGGGACAGGGGTGACTGAAGCTTTCTTT. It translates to CASSLAGTGVTEAFF.